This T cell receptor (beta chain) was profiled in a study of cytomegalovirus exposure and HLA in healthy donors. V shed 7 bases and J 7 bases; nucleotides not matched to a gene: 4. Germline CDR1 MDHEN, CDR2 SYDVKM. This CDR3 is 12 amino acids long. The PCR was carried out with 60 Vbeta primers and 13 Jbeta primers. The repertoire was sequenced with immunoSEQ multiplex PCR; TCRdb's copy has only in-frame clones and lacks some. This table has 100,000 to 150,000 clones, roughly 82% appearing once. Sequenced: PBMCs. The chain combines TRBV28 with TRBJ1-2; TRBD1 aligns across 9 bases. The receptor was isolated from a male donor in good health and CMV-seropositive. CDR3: CASITGGGGYTF. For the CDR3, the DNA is TGTGCCAGCATTACAGGGGGCGGTGGCTACACCTTC.